These T cell receptor beta chains were read from a single sample in a study of identical twins. Each CDR3 protein gets one entry after TCRdb re-called the 5' RACE reads with MiXCR. The data show approximately 220,000 distinct CDR3 sequences, around 8.1% seen once. The sample was also linked to a second study, of yellow fever vaccine responses in identical twins.

The sequenced sample consisted of memory (CD45RO+) T cells sorted from blood. All receptors come from a woman aged 18-30 years in good health. CDR3s include the opening cysteine and the closing phenylalanine or tryptophan. D genes are given only for firm matches. Expanded clones are given a class, and other clones once, few, many or no size at all.

len,v_gene,j_gene,d_gene,abundance,CDR3nt,CDR3aa
14,TRBV6-1,TRBJ2-2,.,many,TGTGCCAGCAGCCGTACCGGGACGGCGGGGGAGCTGTTTTTT,CASSRTGTAGELFF
10,TRBV29-1,TRBJ2-1,.,few,TGCAGCGTTATATTCGATGAGCAGTTCTTC,CSVIFDEQFF
13,TRBV7-9,TRBJ1-2,.,few,TGTGCCAGCAGCACGTCGGGGAACTATGGCTACACCTTC,CASSTSGNYGYTF
15,TRBV15,TRBJ2-1,TRBD1,.,TGTGCCACCAGCGGAAACAGGGGTTCCTACAATGAGCAGTTCTTC,CATSGNRGSYNEQFF
13,TRBV10-3,TRBJ2-7,TRBD1,few,TGTGCCACATCGGACAGGGGGCTTTACGAGCAGTACTTC,CATSDRGLYEQYF
14,TRBV28,TRBJ2-1,TRBD1,many,TGTGCCAGCCTAAGGGGACAGACCTACAATGAGCAGTTCTTC,CASLRGQTYNEQFF
13,TRBV12-5,TRBJ2-6,.,many,TGTGCTAGTGGGGTCTCTGGGGCCAACGTCCTGACTTTC,CASGVSGANVLTF
15,TRBV5-1,TRBJ2-3,TRBD1,many,TGCGCCAGCAGCGGACAGGGGGCAGGCACAGATACGCAGTATTTT,CASSGQGAGTDTQYF
18,TRBV6-1,TRBJ2-4,TRBD1,many,TGTGCCAGCAGCCACGGGACAGGGGAAACCGTAGCCAAAAACATTCAGTACTTC,CASSHGTGETVAKNIQYF
15,TRBV4-3,TRBJ2-1,.,.,TGCGCCAGCAGCCAAGAACGCCTAGCAAACAATGAGCAGTTCTTC,CASSQERLANNEQFF
16,TRBV10-3,TRBJ2-7,TRBD1,.,TGTGCCATCAGTGACTTAACGGGACAGGGGACCGACGAGCAGTACTTC,CAISDLTGQGTDEQYF
16,TRBV4-1,TRBJ2-1,TRBD2,.,TGCGCCAGCAGCCAAGTGACTAGCCCTCTCGCAGGTGAGCAGTTCTTC,CASSQVTSPLAGEQFF
13,TRBV7-9,TRBJ2-5,.,.,TGTGCCATGGGCCCCGGGCTCGTCTGGACCCAGTACTTC,CAMGPGLVWTQYF
14,TRBV6-2/TRBV6-3,TRBJ2-5,TRBD2,few,TGTGCCAGCTCTACCGGGACTAACCGGGAGACCCAGTACTTC,CASSTGTNRETQYF
16,TRBV4-3,TRBJ2-3,TRBD2,.,TGCGCCAGCAGCCAAGATGCGGGAGCCCGCACAGATACGCAGTATTTT,CASSQDAGARTDTQYF
17,TRBV7-9,TRBJ2-1,.,many,TGTGCCAGCAGCTTGCCACCGAGGGGGAGCTCCTACAATGAGCAGTTCTTC,CASSLPPRGSSYNEQFF
18,TRBV11-2,TRBJ2-7,.,few,TGTGCCAGCAGCTTTCGAACAGACGCGGGGACAAGTTGGGACGAGCAGTACTTC,CASSFRTDAGTSWDEQYF
13,TRBV20-1,TRBJ2-5,.,.,TGCAGTGCTTCCCGGGTAGTCCAAGAGACCCAGTACTTC,CSASRVVQETQYF
14,TRBV9,TRBJ2-1,TRBD2,few,TGTGCCAGCAGCGCCGTAGCGGGAGCCAATGAGCAGTTCTTC,CASSAVAGANEQFF
14,TRBV5-1,TRBJ2-1,.,.,TGCGCCAGCAGCTCCCTTCCAAACTACAATGAGCAGTTCTTC,CASSSLPNYNEQFF
14,TRBV6-1,TRBJ2-3,TRBD2,.,TGTGCCAGCAGTGAATCGCGGGAGATTGATACGCAGTATTTT,CASSESREIDTQYF